These 16 T cell receptor beta chains share one sample of origin, sequenced in a study of blood T cell repertoires in COVID-19. Produced via immunoSEQ multiplex PCR; TCRdb's table is partial and in-frame only. The table lists 200,000 to 300,000 clones, about nine tenths of them singletons. Specimen: peripheral blood. These receptors were collected from a man between 60 and 75 years old who had recovered from COVID-19.

V gene TRBV5-1 combines with J gene TRBJ1-1; D call uncertain. The ends were cut back, 1 base at V and 2 bases at J, with 6 bases in the middle. CDR1 is SGHRS and CDR2 is YFSETQ in the germline V gene. The CDR3 covers 13 residues. DNA for the CDR3: TGCGCCAGCAGCTTGAACATAAACACTGAAGCTTTCTTT. The encoded protein is CASSLNINTEAFF.

This clone was counted between two and nine times. The chain is built from TRBV2 and TRBJ1-3; TRBD1 is a possible D gene (6 bases). Germline V CDR1 and CDR2: SNHLY, FYNNEI. The CDR3 is 15 amino acids. V lost 7 bases and J lost 0, with 13 bases in between. CDR3 protein: CASTDQGYSGNTIYF. The CDR3 nucleotides read TGTGCCAGCACAGATCAGGGGTACTCTGGAAACACCATATATTTT.

This clone was observed a single time. The chain couples TRBV24-1 to TRBJ2-2; 7 bases agree with TRBD1. J was trimmed by 4 bases and V by 3 bases; bases with no gene match: 4. This CDR3 contains 15 residues. Germline-derived CDR1 and CDR2 are KGHDR and SFDVKD. CDR3 in amino acids: CATSDGQDLTGELFF. The CDR3 DNA sequence: TGTGCCACCAGTGATGGACAGGATCTCACCGGGGAGCTGTTTTTT.

The chain combines TRBV4-1 with TRBJ1-2; maybe TRBD1 (6 bases). Trimming cost V 1 base and J 7 bases, with 25 bases left between them. The V gene's germline CDR1 is MGHRA and CDR2 YSYEKL. The CDR3 is 18 residues long. The DNA of the CDR3 is TGCGCCAGCAGCCAAGCCCCCTGGGACAAGACAACCCGCTGTGGCTACACCTTC. Residues: CASSQAPWDKTTRCGYTF.

The chain uses TRBV5-1 and TRBJ1-1; D unresolved. The CDR3 sequence is 14 residues long. Germline values: CDR1 SGHRS, CDR2 YFSETQ. V lost 0 bases, J lost 0 bases, and 6 bases lay in between. The CDR3 reads CASSLGALNTEAFF. Here the CDR3 DNA reads TGCGCCAGCAGCTTGGGGGCCCTGAACACTGAAGCTTTCTTT.

The CDR3 spells CASSPRDRGGNYGYTF. DNA for the CDR3: TGTGCCAGCAGCCCCCGGGACAGGGGCGGTAACTATGGCTACACCTTC. The rearrangement joins TRBV7-9 to TRBJ1-2, with 10 nucleotides matching TRBD1. Per the germline V gene, CDR1 is SEHNR and CDR2 is FQNEAQ (reference sequence). CDR3 length: 16 residues. The V and J ends lost 5 bases and 1 base, in that order; junction bases with no gene match: 7.

The CDR3 nucleotides are TGTGCCAGTAGTATGAACGGGGGAAATTCAGATACGCAGTATTTT. It specifies CASSMNGGNSDTQYF. This rearrangement joins TRBV19 to TRBJ2-3, with a possible D match to TRBD2 (6 bases). CDR1 is LNHDA and CDR2 is SQIVND in the germline V gene (reference sequence). V gave up 3 bases and J gave up 4 bases, with 14 bases separating them. The CDR3 covers 15 residues.

This chain joins TRBV10-3 and TRBJ1-2, with TRBD1 identical over 12 bases. The CDR3 length is 14 residues. Looked up from germline, CDR1 is ENHRY and CDR2 is SYGVKD. The J segment lost 2 bases and the V segment lost 6 bases, leaving 1 base of the junction unmatched. This chain's CDR3 is CAIRGTGGNYGYTF. DNA of the CDR3: TGTGCCATCAGGGGGACAGGGGGCAACTATGGCTACACCTTC.

A few counts support this clone. The chain employs TRBV18 and TRBJ1-2; weak D call: TRBD1 (5 bases). This CDR3 has 15 residues. Trimming shortened V by 3 bases and J by 4 bases, and 15 bases separated the two germline ends. Germline assignment: CDR1 KGHSH and CDR2 LQKENI. CDR3: CASSPAGGTFYGYTF. As DNA, the CDR3 is TGTGCCAGCTCACCTGCGGGGGGTACGTTCTATGGCTACACCTTC.

With respect to this clone: The sample carries other DNA sequences with the same CDR3. This chain connects TRBV7-9 to TRBJ1-2; 7 nucleotides line up with TRBD1. The CDR3 length is 13 residues. From germline, CDR1 is SEHNR and CDR2 FQNEAQ (reference sequence). Trimming removed 4 bases from V and 5 bases from J; junction bases left unmatched: 4. CDR3 DNA: TGTGCCAGCAGCTACGGACAGGCGTATGGCTACACCTTC. Amino acids: CASSYGQAYGYTF.

The chain uses TRBV24-1 and TRBJ1-5; D is unclear. The V end lost 5 bases, the J end lost 5 bases, and 9 bases lay between the germline ends. The CDR3 is made up of 13 amino acids. Germline V CDR1 and CDR2: KGHDR, SFDVKD. CDR3 in DNA: TGTGCCACCAGTGTGGGCGTGGATCAGCCCCAGCATTTT. As protein: CATSVGVDQPQHF.

This sequence joins TRBV7-7 and TRBJ1-1; D gene unclear. The CDR3 totals 13 residues. Trimming left V 3 bases short and J 1 base short, with 6 bases between. The V gene's germline CDR1 is SSHAT and CDR2 FNYEAQ (reference sequence). The CDR3: CASSLGKNTEAFF. In DNA form, the CDR3 reads TGTGCCAGCAGCTTGGGCAAGAACACTGAAGCTTTCTTT. The full variable domain, in which reference TRBV7-7 and TRBJ1-1 provide the parts outside the CDR3, is GAGVSQSPRYKVTKRGQDVTLRCDPISSHATLYWYQQALGQGPEFLTYFNYEAQPDKSGLPSDRFSAERPEGSISTLTIQRTEQRDSAMYRCASSLGKNTEAFFGQGTRLTVV.

This chain connects TRBV10-2 to TRBJ2-7; D perhaps matches TRBD2 (6 bases). The CDR3 runs 13 residues. The V end lost 7 bases, the J end lost 4 bases, and 14 bases lay between the germline ends. CDR1 WSHSY and CDR2 SAAADI come from the germline V gene. In DNA form, the CDR3 reads TGCGCCAGCAAGGCGGGGACGGAGTACGAGCAGTACGTC. Translation: CASKAGTEYEQYV.

The V and J genes are TRBV5-1 and TRBJ1-5, with a tentative D call TRBD1 (5 bases). The V end lost 4 bases, the J end lost 7 bases, and 18 bases lay between the germline ends. From germline, CDR1 is SGHRS and CDR2 YFSETQ. This CDR3 contains 15 residues. The DNA of the CDR3 is TGCGCCAGCAGCCGGACATCGGATATGGGGCAGCCCCAGCATTTT. Its protein is CASSRTSDMGQPQHF. Full variable domain (rest looked up from reference TRBV5-1 and TRBJ1-5): KAGVTQTPRYLIKTRGQQVTLSCSPISGHRSVSWYQQTPGQGLQFLFEYFSETQRNKGNFPGRFSGRQFSNSRSEMNVSTLELGDSALYLCASSRTSDMGQPQHFGDGTRLSIL.

This sequence joins TRBV14 and TRBJ1-3, with a weak D call TRBD1 (5 bases). This CDR3 spans 17 amino acids. The germline CDR1 and CDR2 sequences are SGHDN and FVKESK. V lost 1 base and J lost 1, with 14 bases in between. DNA of the CDR3: TGTGCCAGCAGCCAAGTTATGAGGAGGGGTTCTGGAAACACCATATATTTT. Its protein product is CASSQVMRRGSGNTIYF.

This chain connects TRBV19 to TRBJ1-4; D is undetermined. Germline CDR1 is LNHDA and CDR2 is SQIVND (reference sequence). This CDR3 has 13 amino acids. The V and J ends lost 3 bases and 4 bases respectively, with 6 bases between them. The CDR3, as DNA: TGTGCCAGTAGTATGGCCTTTAATGAAAAACTGTTTTTT. Translated, it gives CASSMAFNEKLFF.